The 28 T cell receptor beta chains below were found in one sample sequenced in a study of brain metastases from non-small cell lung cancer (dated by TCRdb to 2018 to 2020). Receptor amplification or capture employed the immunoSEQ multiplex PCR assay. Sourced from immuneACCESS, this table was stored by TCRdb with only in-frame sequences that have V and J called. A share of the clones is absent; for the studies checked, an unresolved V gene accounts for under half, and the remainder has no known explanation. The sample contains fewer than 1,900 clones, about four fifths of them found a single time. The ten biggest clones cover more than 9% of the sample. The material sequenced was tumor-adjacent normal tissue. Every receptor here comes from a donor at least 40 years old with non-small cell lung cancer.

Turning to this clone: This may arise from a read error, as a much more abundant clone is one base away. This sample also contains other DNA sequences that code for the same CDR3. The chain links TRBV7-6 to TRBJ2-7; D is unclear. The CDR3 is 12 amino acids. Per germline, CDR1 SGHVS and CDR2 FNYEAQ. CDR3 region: CASSLAANEQYF. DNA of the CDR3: TGTGCCAGCAGCTTAGCGGCAAACGAGCAGTACTTT.

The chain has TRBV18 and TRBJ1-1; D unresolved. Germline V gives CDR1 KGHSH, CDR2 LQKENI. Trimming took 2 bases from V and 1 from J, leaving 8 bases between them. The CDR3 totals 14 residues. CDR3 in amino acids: CASSPGRQNTEAFF. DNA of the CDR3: TGTGCCAGCTCACCAGGGCGGCAGAACACTGAAGCTTTCTTT. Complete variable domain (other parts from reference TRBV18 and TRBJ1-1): NAGVMQNPRHLVRRRGQEARLRCSPMKGHSHVYWYRQLPEEGLKFMVYLQKENIIDESGMPKERFSAEFPKEGPSILRIQQVVRGDSAAYFCASSPGRQNTEAFFGQGTRLTVV.

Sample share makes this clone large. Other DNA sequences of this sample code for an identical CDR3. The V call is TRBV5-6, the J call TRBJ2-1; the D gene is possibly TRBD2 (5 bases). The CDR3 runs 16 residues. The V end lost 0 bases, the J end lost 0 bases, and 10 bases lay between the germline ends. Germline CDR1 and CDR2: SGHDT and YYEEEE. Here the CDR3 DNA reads TGTGCCAGCAGCTTGGATCAGCGGAGCTCCTACAATGAGCAGTTCTTC. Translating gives CASSLDQRSSYNEQFF.

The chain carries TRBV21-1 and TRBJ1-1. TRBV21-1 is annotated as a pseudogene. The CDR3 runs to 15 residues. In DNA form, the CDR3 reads TGTGCCAGCAGTGCTAAACTAGCTATTCGCACTGAAGCTTTCTTT. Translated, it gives CASSAKLAIRTEAFF.

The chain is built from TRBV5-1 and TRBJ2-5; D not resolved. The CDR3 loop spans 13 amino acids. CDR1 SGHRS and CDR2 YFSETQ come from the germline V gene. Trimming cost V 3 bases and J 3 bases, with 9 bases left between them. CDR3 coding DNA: TGCGCCAGCAGCTGGAGTGCCGAAGAGACCCAGTACTTC. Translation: CASSWSAEETQYF.

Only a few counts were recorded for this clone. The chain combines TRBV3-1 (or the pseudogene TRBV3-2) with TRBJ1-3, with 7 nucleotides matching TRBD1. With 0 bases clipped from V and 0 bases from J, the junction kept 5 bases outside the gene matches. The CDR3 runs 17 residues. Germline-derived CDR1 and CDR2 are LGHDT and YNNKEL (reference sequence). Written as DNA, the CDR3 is TGTGCCAGCAGCCAAGATGTGGCAGGGGGCTCTGGAAACACCATATATTTT. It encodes CASSQDVAGGSGNTIYF.

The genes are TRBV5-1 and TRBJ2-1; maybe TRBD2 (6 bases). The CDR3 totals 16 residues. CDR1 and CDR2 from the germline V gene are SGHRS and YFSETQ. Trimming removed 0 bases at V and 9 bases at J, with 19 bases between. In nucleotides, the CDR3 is TGCGCCAGCAGCTTGGTGGGACTTCCCTCGGGGAGTGAGCAGTTCTTC. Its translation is CASSLVGLPSGSEQFF.

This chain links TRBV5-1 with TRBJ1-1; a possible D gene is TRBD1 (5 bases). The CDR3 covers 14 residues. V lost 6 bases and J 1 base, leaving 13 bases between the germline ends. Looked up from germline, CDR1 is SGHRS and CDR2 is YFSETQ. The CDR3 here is CASMQQVGNTEAFF. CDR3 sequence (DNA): TGCGCCAGCATGCAACAGGTCGGGAACACTGAAGCTTTCTTT.

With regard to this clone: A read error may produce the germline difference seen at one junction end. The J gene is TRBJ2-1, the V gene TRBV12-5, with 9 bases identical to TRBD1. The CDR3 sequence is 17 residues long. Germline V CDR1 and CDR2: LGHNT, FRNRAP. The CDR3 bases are TGTGCTAGTGTAGACAGGGGGGGAGCGAGAGTGCGCAATAAGCAGTTCTTC. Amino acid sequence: CASVDRGGARVRNKQFF.

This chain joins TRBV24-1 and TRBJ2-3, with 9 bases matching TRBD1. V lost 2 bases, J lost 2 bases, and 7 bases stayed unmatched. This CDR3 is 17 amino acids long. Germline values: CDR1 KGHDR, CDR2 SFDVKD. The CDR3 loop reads CATSDSTGGKITDTQYF. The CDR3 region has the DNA TGTGCCACCAGTGATTCGACAGGGGGAAAAATCACAGATACGCAGTATTTT.

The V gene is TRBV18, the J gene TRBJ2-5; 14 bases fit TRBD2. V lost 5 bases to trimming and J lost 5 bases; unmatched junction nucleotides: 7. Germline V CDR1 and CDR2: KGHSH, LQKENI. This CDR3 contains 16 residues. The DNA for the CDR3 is TGTGCCAGCTCAGAAGCGGGACTAGCGGGAGTGGAGACCCAGTACTTC. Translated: CASSEAGLAGVETQYF.

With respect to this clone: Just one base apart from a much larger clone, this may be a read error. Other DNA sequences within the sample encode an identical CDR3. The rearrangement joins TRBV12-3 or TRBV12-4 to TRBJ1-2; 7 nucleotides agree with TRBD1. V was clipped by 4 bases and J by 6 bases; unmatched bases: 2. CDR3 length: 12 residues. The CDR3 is CASSSTGDGYTF. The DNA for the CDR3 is TGTGCCAGCAGTTCAACAGGGGATGGCTACACCTTC.

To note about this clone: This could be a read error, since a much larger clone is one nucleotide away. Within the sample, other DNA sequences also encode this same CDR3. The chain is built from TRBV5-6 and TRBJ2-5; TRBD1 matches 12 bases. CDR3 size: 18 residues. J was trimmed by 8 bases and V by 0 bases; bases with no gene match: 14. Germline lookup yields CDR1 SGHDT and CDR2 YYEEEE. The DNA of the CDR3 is TGTGCCAGCAGCTTGGCCCGGGACAGGGGGCGATACAGGGAAACCCAGTACTTC. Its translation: CASSLARDRGRYRETQYF.

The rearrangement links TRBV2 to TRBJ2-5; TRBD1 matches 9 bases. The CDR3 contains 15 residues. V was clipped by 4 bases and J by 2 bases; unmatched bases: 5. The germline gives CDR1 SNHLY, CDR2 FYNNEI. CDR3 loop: CASSATGQGQETQYF. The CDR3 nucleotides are TGTGCCAGCAGTGCCACGGGACAGGGACAAGAGACCCAGTACTTC.

The DNA for the CDR3 is TGTGCCAGCAGCCGATCCGGGACAGGGGGACAGCCCCAGCATTTT. Its translation: CASSRSGTGGQPQHF. J is TRBJ1-5 and V is TRBV5-6; 11 nucleotides line up with TRBD1. Per the germline V gene, CDR1 is SGHDT and CDR2 is YYEEEE. This CDR3 region has 15 residues. V lost 4 bases and J lost 7; bases outside the gene matches: 7.

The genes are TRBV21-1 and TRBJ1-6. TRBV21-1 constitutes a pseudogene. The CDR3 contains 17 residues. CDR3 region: CASRDTIHIHHNSPLHF. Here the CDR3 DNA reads TGTGCCAGCAGGGATACAATACACATACATCATAATTCACCCCTCCACTTT.

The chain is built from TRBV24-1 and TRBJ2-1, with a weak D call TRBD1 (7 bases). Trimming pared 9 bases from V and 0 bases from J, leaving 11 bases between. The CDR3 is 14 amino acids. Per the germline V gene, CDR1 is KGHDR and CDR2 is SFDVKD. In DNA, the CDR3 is TGTGCCACCGCGGGACAGCTCTCCTACAATGAGCAGTTCTTC. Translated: CATAGQLSYNEQFF.

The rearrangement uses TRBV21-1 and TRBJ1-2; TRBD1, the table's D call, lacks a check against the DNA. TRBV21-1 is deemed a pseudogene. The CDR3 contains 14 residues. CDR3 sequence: CASIWAATSYDYTF. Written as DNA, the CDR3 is TGTGCCAGCATTTGGGCAGCCACATCCTATGACTACACCTTC.

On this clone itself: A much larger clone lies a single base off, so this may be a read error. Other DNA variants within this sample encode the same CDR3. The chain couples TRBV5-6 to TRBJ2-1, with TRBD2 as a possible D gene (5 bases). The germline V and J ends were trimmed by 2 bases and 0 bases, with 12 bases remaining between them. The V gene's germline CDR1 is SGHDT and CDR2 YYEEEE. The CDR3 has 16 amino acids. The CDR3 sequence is CASSLDQRSSYNEQFF. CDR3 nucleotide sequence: TGTGCCAGCAGCTTAGATCAGCGGAGCTCCTACAATGAGCAGTTCTTC.

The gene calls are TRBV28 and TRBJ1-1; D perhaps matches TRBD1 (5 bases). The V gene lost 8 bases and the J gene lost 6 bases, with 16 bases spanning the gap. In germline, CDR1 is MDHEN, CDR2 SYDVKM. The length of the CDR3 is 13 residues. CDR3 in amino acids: CASSPTGGAEAFF. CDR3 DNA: TGTGCCAGCTCTCCAACCGGGGGGGCTGAAGCTTTCTTT. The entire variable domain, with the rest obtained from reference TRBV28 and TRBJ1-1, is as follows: DVKVTQSSRYLVKRTGEKVFLECVQDMDHENMFWYRQDPGLGLRLIYFSYDVKMKEKGDIPEGYSVSREKKERFSLILESASTNQTSMYLCASSPTGGAEAFFGQGTRLTVV.

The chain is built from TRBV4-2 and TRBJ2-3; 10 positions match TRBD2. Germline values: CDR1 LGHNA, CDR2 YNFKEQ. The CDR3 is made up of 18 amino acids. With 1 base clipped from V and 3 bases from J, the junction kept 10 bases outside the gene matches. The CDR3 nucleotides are TGTGCCAGCAGCCAAGGGACTAGCGGTATCTTACTTACAGATACGCAGTATTTT. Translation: CASSQGTSGILLTDTQYF.

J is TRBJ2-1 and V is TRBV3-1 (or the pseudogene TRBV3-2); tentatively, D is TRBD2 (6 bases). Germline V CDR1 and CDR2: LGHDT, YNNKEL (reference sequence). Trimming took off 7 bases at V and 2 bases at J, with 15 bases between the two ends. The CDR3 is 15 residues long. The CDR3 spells CASKEEGGPYNEQFF. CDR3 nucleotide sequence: TGTGCCAGCAAAGAAGAAGGAGGGCCCTACAATGAGCAGTTCTTC.

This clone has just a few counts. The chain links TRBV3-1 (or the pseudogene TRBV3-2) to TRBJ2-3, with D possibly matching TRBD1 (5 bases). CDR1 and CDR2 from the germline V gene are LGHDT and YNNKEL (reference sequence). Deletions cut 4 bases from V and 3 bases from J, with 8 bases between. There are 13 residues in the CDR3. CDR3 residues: CASSPRQTDTQYF. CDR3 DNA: TGTGCCAGCAGCCCCCGACAGACAGATACGCAGTATTTT.

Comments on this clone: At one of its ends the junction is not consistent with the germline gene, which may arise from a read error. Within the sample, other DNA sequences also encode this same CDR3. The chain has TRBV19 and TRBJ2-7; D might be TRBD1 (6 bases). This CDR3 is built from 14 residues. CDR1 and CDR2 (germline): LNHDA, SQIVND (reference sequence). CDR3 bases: TGTGCCAGTAGTTCCAGTACAGGGTCCTACGAGCAGTACTTT. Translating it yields CASSSSTGSYEQYF.

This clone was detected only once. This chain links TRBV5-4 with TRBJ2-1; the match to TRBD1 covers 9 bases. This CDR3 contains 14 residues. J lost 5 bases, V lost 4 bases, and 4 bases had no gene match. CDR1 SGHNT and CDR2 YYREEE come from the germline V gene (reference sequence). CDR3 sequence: CASSPRTGDNEQFF. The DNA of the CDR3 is TGTGCCAGCAGCCCCCGGACAGGGGACAATGAGCAGTTCTTC. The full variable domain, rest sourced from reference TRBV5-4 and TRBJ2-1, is ETGVTQSPTHLIKTRGQQVTLRCSSQSGHNTVSWYQQALGQGPQFIFQYYREEENGRGNFPPRFSGLQFPNYSSELNVNALELDDSALYLCASSPRTGDNEQFFGPGTRLTVL.

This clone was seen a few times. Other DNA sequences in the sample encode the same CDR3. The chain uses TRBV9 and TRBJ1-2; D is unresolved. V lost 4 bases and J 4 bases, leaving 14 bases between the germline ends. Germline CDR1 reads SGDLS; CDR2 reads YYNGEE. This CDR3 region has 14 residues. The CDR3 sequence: CASSPEGSRYGYTF. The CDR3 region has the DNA TGTGCCAGCAGCCCCGAAGGGAGCCGCTATGGCTACACCTTC.

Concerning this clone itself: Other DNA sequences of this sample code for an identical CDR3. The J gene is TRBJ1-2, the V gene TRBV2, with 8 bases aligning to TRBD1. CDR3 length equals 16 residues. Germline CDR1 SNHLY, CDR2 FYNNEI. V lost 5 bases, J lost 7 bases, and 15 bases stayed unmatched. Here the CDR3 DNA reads TGTGCCAGCAGTTACCCGGGACAGGCCCTTTTGGGTGGCTACACCTTC. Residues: CASSYPGQALLGGYTF.

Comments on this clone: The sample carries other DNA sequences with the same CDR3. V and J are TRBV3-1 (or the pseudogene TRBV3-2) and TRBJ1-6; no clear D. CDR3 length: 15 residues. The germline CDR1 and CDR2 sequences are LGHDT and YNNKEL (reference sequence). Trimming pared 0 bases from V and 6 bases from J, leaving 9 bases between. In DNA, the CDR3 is TGTGCCAGCAGCCAAGACCTTCGATCTAATTCACCCCTCCACTTT. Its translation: CASSQDLRSNSPLHF.